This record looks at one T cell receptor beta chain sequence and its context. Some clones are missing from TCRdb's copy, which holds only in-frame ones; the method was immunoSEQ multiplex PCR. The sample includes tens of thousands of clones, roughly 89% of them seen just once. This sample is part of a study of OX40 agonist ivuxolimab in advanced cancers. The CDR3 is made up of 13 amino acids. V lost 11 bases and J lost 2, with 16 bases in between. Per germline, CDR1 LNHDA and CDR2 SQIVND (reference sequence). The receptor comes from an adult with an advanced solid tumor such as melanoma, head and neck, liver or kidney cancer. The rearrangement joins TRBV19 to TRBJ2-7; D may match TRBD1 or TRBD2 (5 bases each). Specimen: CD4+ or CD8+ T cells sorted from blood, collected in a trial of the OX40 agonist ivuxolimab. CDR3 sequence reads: CASPGTSAYEQYF. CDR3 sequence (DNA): TGTGCCTCCCCGGGGACCTCTGCCTACGAGCAGTACTTC.